The clone carrying this T cell receptor (beta chain) occurred once. Its antigen is unknown. This specimen belongs to a study of cytomegalovirus exposure and HLA in healthy donors. Both 60 Vbeta primers and 13 Jbeta primers went into the PCR. As originally analysed: A follow-up analysis tallied approximately 85 million unique TCR beta chains, 8.5 million to 14 million shared. The method was immunoSEQ multiplex PCR; TCRdb's version includes in-frame clones alone and lacks a portion of them. The DNA was the basis for D and trimming; V, J and clone size are from that table. The sample has 150,000 to 200,000 clones, roughly 80% seen once; the top ten hold 1.5% to 2%. The CDR3 length is 13 residues. General study results and limits: A later analysis associated under 20,000 TCR beta sequences with HLA alleles at a 0.05 false discovery rate. Specificity for CMV antigens was confirmed in vitro for a few of the CMV-associated chains. Per a prior analysis, the majority of TCR beta V segments were productive roughly 90% or roughly 30% of the time.

The V gene is TRBV21-1, the J gene TRBJ1-3; the D call TRBD1 from the table was never checked on the DNA. TRBV21-1 is a known pseudogene. The sample consisted of PBMCs. This TCR was sampled from a human donor in good health. CDR3 sequence (DNA): TGTGCCAGCAGCAAAAAGGGGGGAAACACCATATATTTT. Translating it yields CASSKKGGNTIYF.